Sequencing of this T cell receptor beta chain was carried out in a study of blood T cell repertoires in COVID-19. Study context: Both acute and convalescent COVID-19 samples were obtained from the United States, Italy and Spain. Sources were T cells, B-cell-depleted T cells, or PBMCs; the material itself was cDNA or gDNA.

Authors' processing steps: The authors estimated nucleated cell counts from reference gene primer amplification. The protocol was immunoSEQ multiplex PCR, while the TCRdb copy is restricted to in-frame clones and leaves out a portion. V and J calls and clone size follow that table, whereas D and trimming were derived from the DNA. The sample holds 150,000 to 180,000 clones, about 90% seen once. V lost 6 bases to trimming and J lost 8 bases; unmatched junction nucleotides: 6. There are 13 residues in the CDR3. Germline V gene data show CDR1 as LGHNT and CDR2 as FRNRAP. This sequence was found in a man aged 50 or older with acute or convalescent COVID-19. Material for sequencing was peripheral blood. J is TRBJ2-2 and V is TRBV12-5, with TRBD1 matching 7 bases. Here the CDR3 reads CASGKGGWGELFF. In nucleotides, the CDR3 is TGTGCTAGTGGCAAAGGGGGCTGGGGGGAGCTGTTTTTT.